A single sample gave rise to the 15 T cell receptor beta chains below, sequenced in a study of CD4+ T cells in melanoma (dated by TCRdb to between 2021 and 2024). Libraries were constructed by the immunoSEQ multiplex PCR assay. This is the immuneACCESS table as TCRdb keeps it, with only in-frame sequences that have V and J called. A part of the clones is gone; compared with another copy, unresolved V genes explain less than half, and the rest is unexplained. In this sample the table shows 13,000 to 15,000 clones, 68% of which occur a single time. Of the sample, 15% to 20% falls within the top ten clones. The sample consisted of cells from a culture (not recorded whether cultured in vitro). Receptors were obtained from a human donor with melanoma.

This CDR3 reads CASSLAGGLPETQYF. CDR3 DNA: TGTGCCAGCAGCTTAGCGGGGGGGCTCCCAGAGACCCAGTACTTC. This chain uses TRBV7-8 with TRBJ2-5, with a possible D match to TRBD2 (7 bases). The germline V and J ends were trimmed by 0 bases and 4 bases, with 12 bases remaining between them. The CDR3 sequence is 15 residues long. Germline lookup yields CDR1 SGHVS and CDR2 FQNEAQ.

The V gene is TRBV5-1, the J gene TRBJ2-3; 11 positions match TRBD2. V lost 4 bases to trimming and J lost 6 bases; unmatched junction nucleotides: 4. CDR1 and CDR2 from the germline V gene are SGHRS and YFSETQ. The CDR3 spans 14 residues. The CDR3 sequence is CASSPGLAGDTQYF. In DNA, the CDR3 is TGCGCCAGCAGCCCCGGACTAGCGGGTGATACGCAGTATTTT.

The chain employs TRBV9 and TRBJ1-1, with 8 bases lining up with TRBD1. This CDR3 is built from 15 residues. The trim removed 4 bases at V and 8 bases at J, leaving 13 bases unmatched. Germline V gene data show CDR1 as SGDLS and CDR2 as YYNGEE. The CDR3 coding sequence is TGTGCCAGCAGCCCCTTGGGTTCAAACAGGGGGGAAGCTTTCTTT. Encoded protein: CASSPLGSNRGEAFF. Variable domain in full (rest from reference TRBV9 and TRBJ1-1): DSGVTQTPKHLITATGQRVTLRCSPRSGDLSVYWYQQSLDQGLQFLIQYYNGEERAKGNILERFSAQQFPDLHSELNLSSLELGDSALYFCASSPLGSNRGEAFFGQGTRLTVV.

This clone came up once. CDR3 coding DNA: TGTGCCAGCAGCAGGACAGGGAATGGGGAGCTGTTTTTT. Amino acid sequence: CASSRTGNGELFF. The V and J genes are TRBV11-2 and TRBJ2-2, with TRBD1 matching 8 bases. Germline lookup yields CDR1 SGHAT and CDR2 FQNNGV. J was trimmed by 8 bases and V by 5 bases; bases with no gene match: 4. The CDR3 totals 13 residues. Based on the CDR3 plus reference TRBV11-2 and TRBJ2-2, the full variable domain is EAGVAQSPRYKIIEKRQSVAFWCNPISGHATLYWYQQILGQGPKLLIQFQNNGVVDDSQLPKDRFSAERLKGVDSTLKIQPAKLEDSAVYLCASSRTGNGELFFGEGSRLTVL.

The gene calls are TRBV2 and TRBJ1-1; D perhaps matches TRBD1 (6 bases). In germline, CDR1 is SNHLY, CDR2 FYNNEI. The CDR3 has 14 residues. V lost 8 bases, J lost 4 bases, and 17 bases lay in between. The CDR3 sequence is CASLGQLQSTEAFF. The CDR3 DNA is TGTGCCAGCCTCGGACAGCTACAAAGCACTGAAGCTTTCTTT.

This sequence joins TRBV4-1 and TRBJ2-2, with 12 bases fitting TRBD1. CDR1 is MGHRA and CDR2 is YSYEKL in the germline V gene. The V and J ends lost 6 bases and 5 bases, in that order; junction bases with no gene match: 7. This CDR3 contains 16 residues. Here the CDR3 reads CASRRPGQGATGELFF. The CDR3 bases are TGCGCCAGCAGACGACCGGGACAGGGGGCAACCGGGGAGCTGTTTTTT.

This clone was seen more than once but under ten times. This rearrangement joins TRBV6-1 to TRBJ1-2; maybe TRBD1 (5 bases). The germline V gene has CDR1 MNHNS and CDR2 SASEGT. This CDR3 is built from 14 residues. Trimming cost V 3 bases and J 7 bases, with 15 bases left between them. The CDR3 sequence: CASSEDRSGIGYTF. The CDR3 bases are TGTGCCAGCAGTGAGGATAGATCAGGGATTGGCTACACCTTC.

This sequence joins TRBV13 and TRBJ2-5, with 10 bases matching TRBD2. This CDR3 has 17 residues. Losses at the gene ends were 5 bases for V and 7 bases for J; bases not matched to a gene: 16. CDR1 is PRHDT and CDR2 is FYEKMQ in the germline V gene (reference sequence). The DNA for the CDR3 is TGTGCCAGCAGCCTAAAAAACCTAGCGGGGGCCCCCCGGACCCAGTACTTC. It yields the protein CASSLKNLAGAPRTQYF.

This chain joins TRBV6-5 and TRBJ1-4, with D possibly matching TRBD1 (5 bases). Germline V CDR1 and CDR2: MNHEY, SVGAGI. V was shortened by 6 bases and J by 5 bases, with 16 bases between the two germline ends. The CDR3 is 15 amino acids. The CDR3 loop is CASRALQRGNEKLFF. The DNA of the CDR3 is TGTGCCAGCAGGGCTCTACAGCGGGGGAATGAAAAACTGTTTTTT.

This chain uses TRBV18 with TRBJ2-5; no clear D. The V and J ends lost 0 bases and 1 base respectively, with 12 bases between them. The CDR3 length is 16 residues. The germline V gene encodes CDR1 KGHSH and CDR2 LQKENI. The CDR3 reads CASSPPLGRSQETQYF. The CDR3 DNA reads TGTGCCAGCTCACCACCCCTCGGCAGATCCCAAGAGACCCAGTACTTC.

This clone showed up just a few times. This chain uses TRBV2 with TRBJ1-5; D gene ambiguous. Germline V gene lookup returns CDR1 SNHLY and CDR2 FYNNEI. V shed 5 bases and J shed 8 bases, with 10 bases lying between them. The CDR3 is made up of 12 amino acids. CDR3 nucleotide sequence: TGTGCCAGCAGTCCCGAGGCAAAGCCCCAGCATTTT. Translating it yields CASSPEAKPQHF. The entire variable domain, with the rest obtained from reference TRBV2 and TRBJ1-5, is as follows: EPEVTQTPSHQVTQMGQEVILRCVPISNHLYFYWYRQILGQKVEFLVSFYNNEISEKSEIFDDQFSVERPDGSNFTLKIRSTKLEDSAMYFCASSPEAKPQHFGDGTRLSIL.

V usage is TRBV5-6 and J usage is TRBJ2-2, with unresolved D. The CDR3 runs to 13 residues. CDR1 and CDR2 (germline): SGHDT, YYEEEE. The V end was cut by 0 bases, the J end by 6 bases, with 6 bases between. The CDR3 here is CASSLVVAGELFF. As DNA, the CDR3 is TGTGCCAGCAGCTTGGTGGTGGCCGGGGAGCTGTTTTTT.

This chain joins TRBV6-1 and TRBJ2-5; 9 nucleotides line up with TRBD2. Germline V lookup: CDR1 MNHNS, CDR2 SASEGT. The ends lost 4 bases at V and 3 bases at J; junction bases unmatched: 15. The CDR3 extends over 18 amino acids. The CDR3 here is CASSALAGGVGLKETQYF. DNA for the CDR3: TGTGCCAGCAGTGCACTCGCGGGGGGGGTAGGCCTCAAAGAGACCCAGTACTTC.

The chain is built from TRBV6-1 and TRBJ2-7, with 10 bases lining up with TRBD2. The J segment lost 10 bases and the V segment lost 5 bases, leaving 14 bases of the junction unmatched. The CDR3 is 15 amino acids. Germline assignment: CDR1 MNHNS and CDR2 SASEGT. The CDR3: CASSPHLAGADSQYF. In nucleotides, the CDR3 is TGTGCCAGCAGTCCCCACCTAGCGGGGGCCGACTCCCAGTACTTC.

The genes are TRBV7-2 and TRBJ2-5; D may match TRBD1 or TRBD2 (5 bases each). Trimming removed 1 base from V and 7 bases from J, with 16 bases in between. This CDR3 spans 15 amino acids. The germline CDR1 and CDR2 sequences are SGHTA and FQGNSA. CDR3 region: CASSLVPGRRGTQYF. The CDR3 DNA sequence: TGTGCCAGCAGCTTAGTTCCAGGGCGTCGGGGGACCCAGTACTTC.